This T cell receptor beta chain was found in a study of blood T cells in healthy people across ages. CDR3 length: 17 residues. V shed 6 bases and J 1 base; nucleotides not matched to a gene: 14. The germline gives CDR1 LNHNV, CDR2 YYDKDF (reference sequence). Comment on this clonotype: What it binds is not known.

Healthy Caucasian individuals from Russia aged roughly 6 to 95 served as donors. General study findings and limits: Estimated diversity that came from one million T cells was considered an underestimate. More naive CD4+ cells and higher diversity marked long-lived donors relative to aged donors.

A second PCR, run for roughly 7 to 12 cycles, used a sample-barcoded 5' primer plus a J-beta primer mix. TCRdb reprocessed the 5' RACE reads via MiXCR and lists one record per CDR3 protein. The repertoire has 1.5 million or so distinct CDR3 sequences, roughly 40% of them found once; the top ten carry approximately 7.9%. Sequencing input: blood. The clonotype originates from a woman aged 18-29 years in good health. The V call is TRBV15, the J call TRBJ1-1, with TRBD1 matching 7 bases. The CDR3 DNA follows: TGTGCCACCAGTCCTAGAGGGGGCGCGGAGCCGAACACTGAAGCTTTCTTT. It specifies CATSPRGGAEPNTEAFF.